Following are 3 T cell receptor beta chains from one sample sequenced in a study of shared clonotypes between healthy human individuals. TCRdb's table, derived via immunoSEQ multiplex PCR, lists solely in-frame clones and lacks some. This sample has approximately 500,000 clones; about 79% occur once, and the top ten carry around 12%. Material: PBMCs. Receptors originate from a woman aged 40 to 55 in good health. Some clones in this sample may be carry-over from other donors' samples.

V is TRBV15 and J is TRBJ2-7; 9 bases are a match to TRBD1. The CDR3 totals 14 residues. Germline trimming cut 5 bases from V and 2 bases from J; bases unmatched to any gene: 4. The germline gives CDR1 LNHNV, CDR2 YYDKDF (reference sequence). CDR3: CATSPRTGAYEQYF. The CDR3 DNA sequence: TGTGCCACCAGCCCCCGGACAGGGGCCTACGAGCAGTACTTC.

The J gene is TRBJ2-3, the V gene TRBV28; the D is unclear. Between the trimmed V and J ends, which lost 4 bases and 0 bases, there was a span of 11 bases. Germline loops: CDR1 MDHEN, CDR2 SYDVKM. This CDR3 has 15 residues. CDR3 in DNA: TGTGCCAGCAGTTCACAGTTCCCTAGCACAGATACGCAGTATTTT. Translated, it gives CASSSQFPSTDTQYF.

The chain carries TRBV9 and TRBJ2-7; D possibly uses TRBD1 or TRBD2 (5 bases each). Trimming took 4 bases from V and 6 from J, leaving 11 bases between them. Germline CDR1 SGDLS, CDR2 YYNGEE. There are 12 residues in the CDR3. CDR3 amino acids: CASSPGGGEQYF. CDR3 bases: TGTGCCAGCAGCCCTGGTGGGGGCGAGCAGTACTTC.